This TCR beta chain originates from a study of beta chain features in type 1 diabetes. Reverse transcription of all isolated RNA meant that expressed TCRB transcripts were sequenced. Data came from immunoSEQ multiplex PCR; TCRdb stores just in-frame clones and leaves some out. The repertoire has 500,000 to 650,000 clones, over 10% of them found once; the top ten carry 0.09% to 0.15%. Of note for this clone: Its specificity is unknown.

With 3 bases removed from V and 0 bases from J, the gap between germline ends came to 10 bases. The CDR3 is 14 residues long. From germline, CDR1 is SGHDT and CDR2 YYEEEE. Study-level findings and limits: Moderate yet significant TCRB CDR3 shortening was seen in Type 1 diabetes patients in all four CD4+ subsets.

The receptor was derived from a man younger than 45 with type 1 diabetes. The V and J genes are TRBV5-6 and TRBJ2-7, with a weak D call TRBD1 (6 bases). The sequenced material came from naive CD4+ T cells from blood. This chain's CDR3 is CASSSGEGSYEQYF. The CDR3 DNA reads TGTGCCAGCAGCTCAGGGGAAGGCTCCTACGAGCAGTACTTC. The full variable domain, in which reference TRBV5-6 and TRBJ2-7 provide the parts outside the CDR3, is DAGVTQSPTHLIKTRGQQVTLRCSPKSGHDTVSWYQQALGQGPQFIFQYYEEEERQRGNFPDRFSGHQFPNYSSELNVNALLLGDSALYLCASSSGEGSYEQYFGPGTRLTVT.